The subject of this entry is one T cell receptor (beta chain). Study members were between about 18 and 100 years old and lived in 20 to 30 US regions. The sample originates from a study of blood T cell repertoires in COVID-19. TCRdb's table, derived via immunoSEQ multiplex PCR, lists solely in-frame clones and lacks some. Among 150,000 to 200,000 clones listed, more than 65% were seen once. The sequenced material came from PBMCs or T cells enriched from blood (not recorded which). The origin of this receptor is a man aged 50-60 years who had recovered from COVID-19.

The CDR3 loop reads CASSLARGRETQYF. Written as DNA, the CDR3 is TGTGCCAGCAGCTTAGCCAGGGGCCGAGAGACCCAGTACTTC. The V call is TRBV7-2, the J call TRBJ2-5, with D tentatively TRBD1 (6 bases). The CDR3 is made up of 14 amino acids. Trimming pared 0 bases from V and 4 bases from J, leaving 9 bases between. Germline V CDR1 and CDR2: SGHTA, FQGNSA.